The source of this TCR beta chain is a study of cytomegalovirus exposure and HLA in healthy donors (dated by TCRdb to about 2017). For the study in its entirety: According to an earlier analysis of several hundred of the donors, about 179 million T cells yielded roughly 110 million unique TCR beta sequences and about 300 Gb of sequence data. Using immunosequencing, the study profiled T cell repertoires from 640 or so subjects and related those repertoires to cytomegalovirus serostatus. Of the 350 to 450 genotyped donors, 65% to 90% were placed in the genetic ancestry cluster associated with self-reported Caucasian donors. In a later genetic analysis, genome-wide SNP genotypes for about three fifths of the roughly 670 donors were used, and that subset was treated as a discovery cohort. To decide whether each TCR beta V gene segment behaved as functional or pseudogenic, an earlier analysis of some 540 of the donors relied on high-throughput TCR beta sequencing. Along with the approximately 600-subject first cohort, a separate validation cohort of more than 90 different subjects was used. The study aimed to test whether signatures of past pathogen exposure could be identified by cataloging public T cell receptors. The number of donors typed differed by locus, with roughly 629-640 for A, B, C, DRB1 and DQB1, more than 500 for DQA1, 600 to 610 for DPA1, and approximately 470 for DPB1. Alongside the repertoire data, information on donor age, sex, ethnicity and CMV serostatus was compiled. All discovery cohort repertoires had been generated using a single sequencing platform. Roughly 5 DR-DQ haplotypes were handled as single units for association and clustering, since linkage in the cohort was strong. A later analysis re-examined previously published TCR beta repertoires from just over 650 donors and added high-resolution HLA genotyping to investigate patterns of TCR occurrence. HLA typing covered class I and class II loci at four-digit resolution. In the later analysis, no new phenotypic data were used to find candidate immune exposures; instead, reliance was placed on TCR beta sequences and their occurrence across donors. High-throughput TCR immunosequencing, statistical association of individual TCRs with disease status, and machine learning were combined to predict cytomegalovirus infection status. Across roughly 420 genotyped donors of the cohort, an average of about 240,000 unique TCR beta nucleotide sequences per donor were sequenced, and roughly 17% of those sequences were non-productive. An early release covering more than 500 HLA-typed donors comprised 300 to 350 gigabases of sequencing data and tens of millions of unique TCR sequences.

The study at large found these results: Correlated functional status among segregating V segments might reflect linkage disequilibrium, but an unknown experimental factor could not be ruled out. In a later analysis, several top co-occurrence clusters were reported to appear linked to parvovirus B19, influenza, CMV and Epstein-Barr virus. In a later genetic analysis, a missense DCLRE1C variant was associated with V-gene and J-gene trimming of TCR beta chains, and the association was replicated in an independent cohort. About 17 rarely observed V segments, including chromosome 9 orphons, were excluded from the earlier analysis of some 590 of the donors because counts were too low. A cluster of highly shared sequence variants was judged likely to represent a technical artifact of the sequencing pipeline. Assigning TCR associations to individual alleles was difficult when HLA alleles, especially DR and DQ, strongly co-occurred. The study gave a list of over 150 TCR beta chains associated with cytomegalovirus. In an earlier analysis of fewer than 700 of the donors, most TCR beta V segments appeared in productive rearrangements about 87% or about 30% of the time, broadly matching IMGT annotations. A further reported finding was that TCR beta sequences accurately predicted the HLA-A and HLA-B alleles for most subjects in the first cohort. According to the authors, the approach could potentially be generalized to other disease states and immunological phenotypes. Most CMV-associated TCR beta chains appeared to be HLA-restricted in a later analysis, and the HLA associations seemed to be driven largely by CMV exposure. Specific HLA alleles were associated with 15,000 to 20,000 TCR beta sequences at a false discovery rate of 0.05 in a later analysis. This cohort had only TCR beta chains sequenced, and the lack of alpha or paired-chain data limited which features could be detected. Compared with equally common non-associated chains, HLA-associated TCR beta chains in a later analysis were more clonally expanded and had lower generation probabilities. Because HLA typing was missing for some donors at each locus, association tests included only the typed subset. Some IMGT-functional V segments, including TRBV6-2 and TRBV6-3, could not be distinguished by the 87-base-pair reads and were therefore excluded. Immune exposure information for the cohort was limited to CMV serostatus. The classifier was reported to diagnose cytomegalovirus status with high specificity and sensitivity in both the original and validation cohorts. In a later analysis, the rate of TCR association differed among HLA loci, with DRB1 alleles having the most associated TCRs and HLA-C alleles having the fewest. Roughly uniform sequencing depth across donors was assumed in presence/absence analyses, although this assumption may not hold. While some public TCRs were present in many individuals, most TCR sequences turned up only very rarely across donors. A later genetic analysis reported fewer N-insertions in productive TCRs among donors in an Asian-associated ancestry cluster than the roughly 690-donor mean. In vitro tests confirmed that a few of the cytomegalovirus-associated TCR beta chains recognize cytomegalovirus antigens.

The germline V gene encodes CDR1 SGDLS and CDR2 YYNGEE. Counted from cysteine to phenylalanine, this CDR3 has 16 amino acids. This entry keeps only the CDR3 DNA: 48 bases, framed from base 1. V is cut back by 0 bases and J by 5 bases, with 5 bases in the junction unmatched. The cohort comprised some 680 healthy bone marrow donors. At the time of sampling, every cohort member was nominally healthy, though immune exposures that went unrecorded were likely present. The donor was CMV seronegative and was included in the group of under 450 seronegative cohort members. Every donor gave a peripheral blood sample, and the peripheral blood mononuclear cells from that sample were used for TCR beta sequencing. The Qiagen DNeasy Blood Extraction Kit was used to extract genomic DNA from the blood cell samples. The method was the immunoSEQ multiplex PCR assay. A mixture of 60 forward primers for TCR Vbeta segments and 13 reverse primers for TCR Jbeta segments was used in the multiplex PCR. The CDR3 region of rearranged TCR beta genes was amplified from genomic DNA with a multiplex PCR assay. Amplified TCR beta libraries were sequenced as 87-base-pair reads on the Illumina HiSeq System. Concerning the study's data processing: A later analysis tallied 75 million to 85 million unique TCR beta chains across the 666 repertoires, and some 12 million of those chains were shared by two or more donors. A nearest-neighbor algorithm error-corrected the raw reads and collapsed the reads into unique sequences, merging closely related sequences to remove PCR and sequencing errors. V, D and J gene segments were assigned by aligning CDR3 sequences to IMGT reference sequences. For a sequence to be retained, a match of at least six nucleotides was required to both a V gene segment and a J gene segment. A rearrangement counted as productive if the CDR3 had no stop codons and remained in frame with V and J, and every other rearrangement counted as non-productive. CDR3 was defined according to IMGT convention as the region running from the second conserved V-encoded cysteine to the conserved J-encoded phenylalanine. The earlier analysis of a few hundred of the donors excluded any sequence lacking an unambiguous match to a single V gene segment. In an earlier analysis of about 590 of the donors, a V segment was called functional when productive rearrangements were above 56.7%, and segregating when the standard deviation between donors exceeded 5%. A statistical classification framework was built to diagnose cytomegalovirus status from the catalog of TCR beta chain sequences. In a later analysis, TCR nucleotide sequences were compared against IMGT/GENE-DB human TR gene sequences so that V and J genes could be assigned. A later analysis assigned CDR3 sequences and most-parsimonious VDJ recombination scenarios with the TCRdist pipeline. In a later analysis, every TCR beta chain was defined by the combination of its CDR3 amino acid sequence and its V-gene family, and reads without a unique V-gene family were dropped. To address suspected cross-contamination and a sequencing artifact, a later analysis removed a few hundred highly shared, low-generation-probability nucleotide sequences. A later analysis calculated a clonal expansion index for each public chain from normalized within-repertoire ranks of inferred template counts. A later analysis computed generation probabilities with a VDJ recombination model fitted to out-of-frame rearrangements, and checked the results against IGoR. In a later analysis, TCR-TCR, TCR-HLA and TCR-CMV co-occurrence was scored with hypergeometric tests, and a repertoire-size bias correction was applied to TCR pairs. To estimate false discovery rates, a later analysis permuted the HLA or CMV assignments 20 times. In a later analysis, co-occurring TCRs were grouped using DBSCAN, with TCRdist sequence similarity added in when clustering inside HLA-allele-positive subsets. Repertoires with fewer than 30,000 or more than 120,000 public chains were left out of co-occurrence clustering, as were about 5 repertoires with anomalous nucleotide sharing. TCRdb obtained this table from immuneACCESS and retained in-frame rearrangements with V and J assigned. These tables miss some clones; where compared with another copy, unresolved V genes account for less than half of the shortfall, and the remainder is unexplained. Clone size and the V and J calls come from that table; the DNA yielded D and trimming. For this sample the table gives roughly 170,000 clones, of which approximately 80% were detected only once. The ten largest clonotypes hold 1.6% of the sample.

Concerning this clone itself: Its antigen is unknown. Per-base quality was not reported, and no clone a single base away is much larger than it.

Material: PBMCs. This receptor chain uses TRBV9 and TRBJ2-1; 10 central nucleotides agree with TRBD1. The receptor was isolated from a woman aged 25 to 45 in good health and CMV-seronegative. The nucleotides are TGTGCCAGCAGCGTAGGGGGACAGGGGTTGGACAATGAGCAGTTCTTC. It encodes CASSVGGQGLDNEQFF.